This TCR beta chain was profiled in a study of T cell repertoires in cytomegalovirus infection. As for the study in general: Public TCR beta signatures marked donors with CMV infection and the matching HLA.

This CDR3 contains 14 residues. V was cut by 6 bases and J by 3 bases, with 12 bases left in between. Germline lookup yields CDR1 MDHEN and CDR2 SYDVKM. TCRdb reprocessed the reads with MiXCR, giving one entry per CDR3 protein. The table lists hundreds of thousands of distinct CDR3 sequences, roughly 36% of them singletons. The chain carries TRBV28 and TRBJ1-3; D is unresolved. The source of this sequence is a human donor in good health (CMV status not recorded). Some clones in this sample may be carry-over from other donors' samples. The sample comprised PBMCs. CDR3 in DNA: TGTGCCAGCAGCCTACGACACATTGGAAACACCATATATTTT. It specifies CASSLRHIGNTIYF.